This T cell receptor (beta chain) was sequenced in a study of shared clonotypes between healthy human individuals. Study-level information: The cohort had two women and three men, ages 18 to 49.

Every subset had its genomic DNA shared out evenly among several immunoSEQ plates. Only in-frame clones appear in the TCRdb table, and some are missing; sequencing was by immunoSEQ multiplex PCR. Of 2 million to 3 million clones in the sample, roughly 93% were seen once. The TCR originated in a man aged 18-30 years in good health. Some clones in this sample may be carry-over from other donors' samples. Sequencing input: naive CD4+ T cells from PBMCs. The sample's subset: CD45RA+ positively selected.

Written as DNA, the CDR3 is TGTGCCAGCAGCCAAGATCCCCCCGCAGCGATTACCACAGATACGCAGTATTTT. This encodes CASSQDPPAAITTDTQYF. The chain joins TRBV4-2 to TRBJ2-3, with no clear D. Germline CDR1 is LGHNA and CDR2 is YNFKEQ. The CDR3 extends over 18 amino acids. V lost 0 bases and J 2 bases, leaving 18 bases between the germline ends.